The 20 T cell receptor beta chains listed next were all sequenced from one sample in a study of blood T cell repertoires in COVID-19. The protocol was immunoSEQ multiplex PCR, while the TCRdb copy is restricted to in-frame clones and leaves out a portion. The sample records some 200,000 clones, 85% to 90% being singletons. The sequencing sample was made of peripheral blood. All receptors come from a man aged 50-59 years with acute or convalescent COVID-19.

The chain carries TRBV7-9 and TRBJ2-2; TRBD2 is a possible D gene (6 bases). The V end lost 5 bases, the J end lost 0 bases, and 10 bases lay between the germline ends. Germline CDR1 is SEHNR and CDR2 is FQNEAQ (reference sequence). The CDR3 is 15 residues long. The CDR3 protein is CASSRRAPNTGELFF. In DNA form, the CDR3 reads TGTGCCAGCAGCCGGAGGGCGCCGAACACCGGGGAGCTGTTTTTT.

This clone occurred once. V gene TRBV6-5 combines with J gene TRBJ2-7; TRBD1 aligns across 9 bases. Per germline, CDR1 MNHEY and CDR2 SVGAGI. The CDR3 runs 15 residues. V lost 7 bases to trimming and J lost 3 bases; unmatched junction nucleotides: 10. The CDR3 loop reads CASKGQGSLDYEQYF. In nucleotides, the CDR3 is TGTGCCAGCAAGGGACAGGGTTCCCTAGACTACGAGCAGTACTTC.

The chain employs TRBV29-1 and TRBJ1-2; 7 nucleotides match TRBD1. Germline V CDR1 and CDR2: SQVTM, ANQGSEA. This CDR3 has 13 amino acids. Trimming at V came to 3 bases and at J to 2 bases, leaving 3 bases not matched to a gene. CDR3 amino acids: CSVDKGGNYGYTF. CDR3 coding DNA: TGCAGCGTTGACAAAGGGGGCAACTATGGCTACACCTTC.

This clone was picked up many times. The chain has TRBV11-2 and TRBJ2-1; 10 bases align to TRBD1. Looked up from germline, CDR1 is SGHAT and CDR2 is FQNNGV. Trimming took 1 base from V and 4 from J; bases not matched to a gene: 1. The CDR3 runs 15 residues. CDR3 sequence: CASSLAGQGYNEQFF. The CDR3 DNA follows: TGTGCCAGCAGCTTAGCGGGACAGGGGTACAATGAGCAGTTCTTC.

V usage is TRBV6-5 and J usage is TRBJ1-2; 7 bases are a match to TRBD1. The CDR3 totals 16 residues. After removal of 2 bases from V and 5 bases from J, the junction contained 11 bases not matched to a gene. CDR1 is MNHEY and CDR2 is SVGAGI in the germline V gene. Here the CDR3 reads CASSYTKQGRGYGYTF. CDR3 nucleotides: TGTGCCAGCAGTTACACAAAACAGGGGCGCGGGTATGGCTACACCTTC.

J is TRBJ1-3 and V is TRBV5-1; the match to TRBD1 covers 7 bases. The CDR3 loop spans 15 amino acids. In germline, CDR1 is SGHRS, CDR2 YFSETQ. Trimming took 4 bases from V and 0 from J; bases not matched to a gene: 4. The CDR3 is CASSMGQHSGNTIYF. The DNA of the CDR3 is TGCGCCAGCAGCATGGGACAGCACTCTGGAAACACCATATATTTT.

The chain has TRBV5-1 and TRBJ2-1, with 7 bases aligning to TRBD1. Germline trimming cut 3 bases from V and 9 bases from J; bases unmatched to any gene: 9. This CDR3 region has 14 residues. Germline-derived CDR1 and CDR2 are SGHRS and YFSETQ. In DNA, the CDR3 is TGCGCCAGCAGCTCCACAGGGGAGATCTTTGAGCAGTTCTTC. Translation: CASSSTGEIFEQFF.

This chain uses TRBV6-5 with TRBJ2-7; TRBD1 is a possible D gene (6 bases). The CDR3 loop spans 16 amino acids. V lost 0 bases and J lost 5, with 17 bases in between. Per the germline V gene, CDR1 is MNHEY and CDR2 is SVGAGI. CDR3 in DNA: TGTGCCAGCAGTTACTCTACTCTAGGGGGTTCGAACGAGCAGTACTTC. Encoded protein: CASSYSTLGGSNEQYF.

The chain employs TRBV6-5 and TRBJ1-6; TRBD1 agrees at 9 bases. The CDR3 consists of 14 residues. With 6 bases clipped from V and 10 bases from J, the junction kept 7 bases outside the gene matches. From germline, CDR1 is MNHEY and CDR2 SVGAGI. The CDR3 loop is CASSRTGADSPLHF. DNA of the CDR3: TGTGCCAGCAGCCGGACAGGGGCCGACTCACCCCTCCACTTT.

The chain joins TRBV18 to TRBJ1-2; TRBD1 agrees at 9 bases. The CDR3 totals 15 residues. CDR1 and CDR2 from the germline V gene are KGHSH and LQKENI. Trimming cost V 2 bases and J 7 bases; bases outside gene matches: 8. CDR3 nucleotide sequence: TGTGCCAGCTCACCAGAATGGACAGGGGAAAGTGGCTACACCTTC. Translation: CASSPEWTGESGYTF.

V and J are TRBV6-5 and TRBJ1-6, with 8 bases aligning to TRBD1. V was clipped by 1 base and J by 13 bases; unmatched bases: 3. The CDR3 has 13 residues. Looked up from germline, CDR1 is MNHEY and CDR2 is SVGAGI. The CDR3 region has the DNA TGTGCCAGCAGTTACTACAGGGGGTCCCCCCTCCACTTT. Protein product: CASSYYRGSPLHF.

The chain couples TRBV9 to TRBJ1-1; D is perhaps TRBD1 (6 bases). This CDR3 contains 16 residues. Germline V lookup: CDR1 SGDLS, CDR2 YYNGEE. V was shortened by 0 bases and J by 1 base, with 13 bases between the two germline ends. CDR3 sequence reads: CASSVELGRGNTEAFF. CDR3 sequence (DNA): TGTGCCAGCAGCGTAGAATTGGGCAGGGGGAACACTGAAGCTTTCTTT.

This sequence joins TRBV27 and TRBJ1-2; TRBD1 is a possible D gene (6 bases). Germline values: CDR1 MNHEY, CDR2 SMNVEV (reference sequence). With 8 bases removed from V and 5 bases from J, the gap between germline ends came to 15 bases. The CDR3 runs 13 residues. Here the CDR3 DNA reads TGTGCCAGCTGGAGGGGGGGAGGTTATGGCTACACCTTC. Its translation: CASWRGGGYGYTF.

This chain connects TRBV4-1 to TRBJ1-2; TRBD1 might be the D (5 bases). Germline V gene sequence: CDR1 MGHRA, CDR2 YSYEKL. The CDR3 is 15 residues long. V lost 0 bases and J 5 bases, leaving 13 bases between the germline ends. CDR3 sequence reads: CASSQDRAGVYGYTF. The CDR3 coding sequence is TGCGCCAGCAGCCAAGATCGAGCGGGGGTATATGGCTACACCTTC.

J is TRBJ2-1 and V is TRBV19; 10 bases are a match to TRBD1. Germline V CDR1 and CDR2: LNHDA, SQIVND (reference sequence). The CDR3 spans 13 residues. With V trimmed by 3 bases and J by 9 bases, 2 bases remained unmatched. The CDR3 sequence: CASSMGDRGEQFF. For the CDR3, the DNA is TGTGCCAGTAGTATGGGGGACAGGGGTGAGCAGTTCTTC.

The chain couples TRBV29-1 to TRBJ2-5; D not certain. The CDR3 consists of 13 residues. V was shortened by 3 bases and J by 1 base, with 9 bases between the two germline ends. Germline loops: CDR1 SQVTM, CDR2 ANQGSEA. In DNA form, the CDR3 reads TGCAGCGTTGATACGGCGGCCCAAGAGACCCAGTACTTC. Translation: CSVDTAAQETQYF.

This chain links TRBV9 with TRBJ2-3; D gene ambiguous. CDR3 length equals 15 residues. The V end was cut by 5 bases, the J end by 6 bases, with 19 bases between. Germline CDR1 SGDLS, CDR2 YYNGEE. The CDR3 nucleotides are TGTGCCAGCAGACCTGCCGGGTCTCATGAGGATACGCAGTATTTT. Protein: CASRPAGSHEDTQYF.

This clone was seen only a few times. The rearrangement links TRBV12-3 or TRBV12-4 to TRBJ1-5, with D uncertain. This CDR3 region has 13 residues. With 6 bases removed from V and 3 bases from J, the gap between germline ends came to 9 bases. The CDR3 DNA is TGTGCCAGCAGCATGACTTACAATCAGCCCCAGCATTTT. Its protein is CASSMTYNQPQHF.

The chain carries TRBV27 and TRBJ1-1, with D perhaps matching TRBD1 (5 bases). V lost 3 bases to trimming and J lost 6 bases, with 14 bases between them. CDR3 length: 14 amino acids. Germline loops: CDR1 MNHEY, CDR2 SMNVEV (reference sequence). CDR3 coding DNA: TGTGCCAGCAGTTTGGATCATCGGGGGGCTGAAGCTTTCTTT. This gives the protein CASSLDHRGAEAFF.

CDR3 sequence reads: CASSFILGGLDEQFF. In DNA, the CDR3 is TGTGCCAGCAGTTTCATCCTGGGGGGTCTGGATGAGCAGTTCTTC. The chain recombines TRBV27 with TRBJ2-1; tentative D call: TRBD2 (6 bases). Germline-derived CDR1 and CDR2 are MNHEY and SMNVEV (reference sequence). V gave up 3 bases and J gave up 8 bases, with 17 bases separating them. The CDR3 length is 15 residues.